The TCR beta chain under discussion was sequenced for a study of cytomegalovirus exposure and HLA in healthy donors. Study background: An earlier analysis identified 117 million unique TCR beta sequences in about 170 million T cells.

Study results and caveats: A prior analysis recorded that most TCR beta V segments were productive about 87% or about 30% of the time.

PCR primers comprised 60 Vbeta and 13 Jbeta primers. This table comes from immunoSEQ multiplex PCR, and its TCRdb copy is limited to in-frame clones, with some not included. The sample consists of under 150,000 clones, 75% to 85% of them appearing once. This clone showed up just a few times. Its antigen is unknown. The source is a woman aged 40-49 years in good health and CMV-seropositive. The sample consisted of PBMCs.

The CDR3 protein is CASTPTSRYNEQFF. For the CDR3, the DNA is TGTGCCAGCACTCCGACTAGTAGATACAATGAGCAGTTCTTC. The chain links TRBV27 to TRBJ2-1; weak D call: TRBD2 (6 bases). CDR1 is MNHEY and CDR2 is SMNVEV in the germline V gene (reference sequence). Between the trimmed V and J ends, which lost 7 bases and 4 bases, there was a span of 14 bases. The length of the CDR3 is 14 residues.